This TCR beta chain was profiled in a study of immune characterization of retroperitoneal liposarcoma. TCRdb analysed the PCR reads with MiXCR anew, one entry per CDR3 protein. The repertoire holds more than 6,500 distinct CDR3 sequences, with around 30% as singletons. The germline V gene encodes CDR1 MNHNY and CDR2 SVGAGI (reference sequence). The CDR3 runs to 13 residues. The chain uses TRBV6-6 and TRBJ2-5, with D perhaps being TRBD1 or TRBD2 (5 bases each). With the DNA end fitting TRBJ2-7 better, the J assignment may be wrong. The specimen was tumor tissue. The receptor comes from a female donor with retroperitoneal liposarcoma. The CDR3 DNA follows: TGTGCCAGCAGTTACTTCCCCGGGGCCGAGCAGTACTTC. Protein sequence: CASSYFPGAEQYF.